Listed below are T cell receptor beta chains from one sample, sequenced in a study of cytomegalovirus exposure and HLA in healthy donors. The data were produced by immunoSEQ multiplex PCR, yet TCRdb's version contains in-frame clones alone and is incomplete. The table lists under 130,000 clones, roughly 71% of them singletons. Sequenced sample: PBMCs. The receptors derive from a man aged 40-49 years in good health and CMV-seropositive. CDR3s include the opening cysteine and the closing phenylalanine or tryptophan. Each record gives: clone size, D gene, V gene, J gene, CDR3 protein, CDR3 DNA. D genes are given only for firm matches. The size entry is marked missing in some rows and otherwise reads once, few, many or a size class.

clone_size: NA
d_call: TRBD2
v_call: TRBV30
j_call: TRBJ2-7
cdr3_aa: CAWSVSGRIYEQYF
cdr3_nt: TGTGCCTGGAGTGTTAGCGGGAGAATCTACGAGCAGTACTTC

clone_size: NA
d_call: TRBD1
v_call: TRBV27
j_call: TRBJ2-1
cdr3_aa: CASSPGGNEQFF
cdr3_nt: TGTGCCAGCAGCCCAGGGGGCAATGAGCAGTTCTTC

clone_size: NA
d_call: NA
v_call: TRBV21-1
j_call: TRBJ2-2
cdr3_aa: CVLGGTLTGELFF
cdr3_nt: TGTGTCCTGGGAGGGACCCTAACCGGGGAGCTGTTTTTT

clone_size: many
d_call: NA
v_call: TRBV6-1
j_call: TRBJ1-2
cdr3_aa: CASSEDQAFYGYTF
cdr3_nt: TGTGCCAGCAGTGAAGACCAGGCCTTCTATGGCTACACCTTC

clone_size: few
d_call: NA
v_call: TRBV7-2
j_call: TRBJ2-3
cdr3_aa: CASSLVGGADTQYF
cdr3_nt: TGTGCCAGCAGCTTAGTGGGGGGAGCGGATACGCAGTATTTT

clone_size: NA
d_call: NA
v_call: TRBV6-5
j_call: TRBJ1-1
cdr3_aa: CASRGDSLSTEAFF
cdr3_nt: TGTGCCAGCAGGGGAGATTCCTTGTCCACTGAAGCTTTCTTT

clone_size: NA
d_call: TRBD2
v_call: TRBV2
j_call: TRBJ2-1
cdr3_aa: CASRISGSLWNEQFF
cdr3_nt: TGTGCCAGCAGAATTAGCGGGAGCCTCTGGAATGAGCAGTTCTTC

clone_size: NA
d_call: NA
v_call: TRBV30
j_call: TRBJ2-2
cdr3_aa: CAWRRVGVTGELFF
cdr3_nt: TGTGCCTGGAGGCGAGTCGGTGTCACCGGGGAGCTGTTTTTT

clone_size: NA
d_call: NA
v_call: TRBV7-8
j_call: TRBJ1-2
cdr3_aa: CASQQWGQQNGYTF
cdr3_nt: TGTGCTTCTCAGCAGTGGGGGCAGCAGAATGGCTACACCTTC

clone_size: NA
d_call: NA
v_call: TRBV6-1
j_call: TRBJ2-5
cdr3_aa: CASSEGAKETQYF
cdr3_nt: TGTGCCAGCAGTGAGGGGGCGAAAGAGACCCAGTACTTC

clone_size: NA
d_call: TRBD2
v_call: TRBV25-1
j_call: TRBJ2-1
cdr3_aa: CASSESETSGSLEQFF
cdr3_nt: TGTGCCAGCAGTGAATCTGAGACTAGCGGGAGTTTAGAGCAGTTCTTC

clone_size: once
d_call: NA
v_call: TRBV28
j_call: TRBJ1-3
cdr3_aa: CASSFPGDTIYF
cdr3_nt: TGTGCCAGCAGTTTTCCGGGGGACACCATATATTTT

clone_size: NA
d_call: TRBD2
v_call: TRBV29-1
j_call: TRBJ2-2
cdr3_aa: CSVPSGRGPTGELFF
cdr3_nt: TGCAGCGTACCTAGCGGGAGGGGGCCGACCGGGGAGCTGTTTTTT

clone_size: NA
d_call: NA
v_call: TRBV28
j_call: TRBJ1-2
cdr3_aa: CASPDRFYGYTF
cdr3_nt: TGTGCCAGCCCCGACAGGTTCTATGGCTACACCTTC

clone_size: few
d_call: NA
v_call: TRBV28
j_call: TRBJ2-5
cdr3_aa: CASSPTSPREETQYF
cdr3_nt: TGTGCCAGCAGCCCAACTAGCCCGAGGGAAGAGACCCAGTACTTC

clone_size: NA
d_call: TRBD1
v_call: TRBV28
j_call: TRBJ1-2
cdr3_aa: CASSSGQGASGYTF
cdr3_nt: TGTGCCAGCAGTTCCGGACAGGGGGCCTCTGGCTACACCTTC

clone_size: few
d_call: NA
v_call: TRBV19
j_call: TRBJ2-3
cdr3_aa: CASSIRRHTDTQYF
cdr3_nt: TGTGCCAGTAGTATTCGGCGGCACACAGATACGCAGTATTTT

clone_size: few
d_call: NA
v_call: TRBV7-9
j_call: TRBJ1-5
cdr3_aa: CASSRTGGNNQPQHF
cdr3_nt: TGTGCCAGCAGTAGGACCGGGGGAAACAATCAGCCCCAGCATTTT

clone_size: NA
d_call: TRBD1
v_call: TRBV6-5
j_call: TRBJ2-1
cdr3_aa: CASRAGGMNEQFF
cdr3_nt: TGTGCCAGCAGGGCAGGGGGCATGAATGAGCAGTTCTTC